These T cell receptor beta chains were read from a single sample in a study of regulatory T cells in long-lasting Graves disease. TCRdb independently ran MiXCR on the multiplex PCR reads; one entry per CDR3 protein. This table has 250,000 to 400,000 distinct CDR3 sequences, over 15% appearing once. The material was peripheral blood mononuclear cells (PBMCs), obtained at new diagnosis, from a patient treated with antithyroid drugs. Source of these receptors: a female donor with Graves disease. The CDR3 runs from the conserved cysteine through the conserved F or W. A D gene is named only where the DNA matches it firmly. The size of a clone is reported for some rows only, either as once, few or many, or as a class for expanded clones.

abundance: once; d_gene: TRBD1; v_gene: TRBV20-1; len: 14; j_gene: TRBJ2-7; CDR3nt: TGCAGTGCTAGAGATCCGGGGACAGGGGACGAGCAGTACTTC; CDR3aa: CSARDPGTGDEQYF
abundance: few; d_gene: -; v_gene: TRBV20-1; len: 12; j_gene: TRBJ1-1; CDR3nt: TGCAGTGCTAGATACTCGAGGGGTGAAGCTTTCTTT; CDR3aa: CSARYSRGEAFF
abundance: -; d_gene: TRBD2; v_gene: TRBV2; len: 17; j_gene: TRBJ2-1; CDR3nt: TGTGCCAGCAGAGAGAGGGCGGGGACTAGCGGGAGCGGAGAGCAGTTCTTC; CDR3aa: CASRERAGTSGSGEQFF
abundance: many; d_gene: TRBD1; v_gene: TRBV6-1; len: 14; j_gene: TRBJ2-7; CDR3nt: TGTGCCAGCAGTGGAGGGACAGGTTCTTACGAGCAGTACTTC; CDR3aa: CASSGGTGSYEQYF
abundance: many; d_gene: -; v_gene: TRBV11-3; len: 11; j_gene: TRBJ1-2; CDR3nt: TGTGCCAGCAGCGCCGGGCCCGGATACACCTTC; CDR3aa: CASSAGPGYTF
abundance: many; d_gene: -; v_gene: TRBV12-3/TRBV12-4; len: 13; j_gene: TRBJ2-5; CDR3nt: TGTGCCAGCAGTTCTTGGGGGTTGGAGACCCAGTACTTC; CDR3aa: CASSSWGLETQYF
abundance: few; d_gene: -; v_gene: TRBV9; len: 14; j_gene: TRBJ2-7; CDR3nt: TGTGCCAGCAGCGTGGGGGTCGACAGCTACGAGCAGTACTTC; CDR3aa: CASSVGVDSYEQYF
abundance: many; d_gene: -; v_gene: TRBV2; len: 12; j_gene: TRBJ2-7; CDR3nt: TGTGCCAGCAGTTCCAGCTCCTACGAGCAGTACTTC; CDR3aa: CASSSSSYEQYF
abundance: many; d_gene: -; v_gene: TRBV27; len: 16; j_gene: TRBJ2-7; CDR3nt: TGTGCCAGCAGTTTAACCGTAGGGCAGGCCTCCTACGAGCAGTACTTC; CDR3aa: CASSLTVGQASYEQYF
abundance: many; d_gene: -; v_gene: TRBV20-1; len: 15; j_gene: TRBJ2-3; CDR3nt: TGCAGTGCTAGCTCGGGGGAACTTAGCACAGATACGCAGTATTTT; CDR3aa: CSASSGELSTDTQYF
abundance: many; d_gene: TRBD2; v_gene: TRBV28; len: 14; j_gene: TRBJ2-7; CDR3nt: TGTGCCAGCAAGGTCCTAGCGGGGATCTACGAGCAGTACTTC; CDR3aa: CASKVLAGIYEQYF
abundance: many; d_gene: TRBD1; v_gene: TRBV6-2/TRBV6-3; len: 16; j_gene: TRBJ1-1; CDR3nt: TGTGCCAGCAGTGAAATTGGGACAGGGGTGAACACTGAAGCTTTCTTT; CDR3aa: CASSEIGTGVNTEAFF
abundance: once; d_gene: TRBD1; v_gene: TRBV29-1; len: 12; j_gene: TRBJ2-7; CDR3nt: TGCAGCGTTGTAGAGGGGGCGAGAGAGCAGTACTTC; CDR3aa: CSVVEGAREQYF
abundance: many; d_gene: -; v_gene: TRBV11-3; len: 13; j_gene: TRBJ2-1; CDR3nt: TGTGCCAGCAGATATGACCGTTACAATGAGCAGTTCTTC; CDR3aa: CASRYDRYNEQFF
abundance: many; d_gene: -; v_gene: TRBV20-1; len: 10; j_gene: TRBJ1-4; CDR3nt: TGCAGTGCTAGAGAGGGGGAACTGTTTTTT; CDR3aa: CSAREGELFF
abundance: many; d_gene: TRBD2; v_gene: TRBV7-9; len: 17; j_gene: TRBJ2-7; CDR3nt: TGTGCCAGCAGCTTAAGAGACGCAGCGGGAGGGTCCTACGAGCAGTACTTC; CDR3aa: CASSLRDAAGGSYEQYF
abundance: many; d_gene: -; v_gene: TRBV6-1; len: 14; j_gene: TRBJ1-5; CDR3nt: TGTGCCAGCGGCCCCACGCCCGATCTGCAGCCCCAGCATTTT; CDR3aa: CASGPTPDLQPQHF
abundance: many; d_gene: -; v_gene: TRBV12-3/TRBV12-4; len: 15; j_gene: TRBJ2-5; CDR3nt: TGTGCCAGCAGTCCCCCGGGGGTAGCAGTAGAGACCCAGTACTTC; CDR3aa: CASSPPGVAVETQYF
abundance: -; d_gene: -; v_gene: TRBV11-2; len: 23; j_gene: TRBJ2-3; CDR3nt: TGTGCCCAGCAGGATGAGGGCAGCCAGGCCGGGACTGAGGGGATGGAGGGCACAGATACGCAGTATTTT; CDR3aa: CAQQDEGSQAGTEGMEGTDTQYF
abundance: many; d_gene: TRBD1; v_gene: TRBV7-8; len: 16; j_gene: TRBJ2-1; CDR3nt: TGTGCCAGCAGCCCGGTGAGGGGACAGGGGGACAATGAGCAGTTCTTC; CDR3aa: CASSPVRGQGDNEQFF
abundance: many; d_gene: -; v_gene: TRBV29-1; len: 13; j_gene: TRBJ2-1; CDR3nt: TGCAGCGTTGAAAGCGATTGGGGTGGTGAGCAGTTCTTC; CDR3aa: CSVESDWGGEQFF
abundance: many; d_gene: -; v_gene: TRBV2; len: 14; j_gene: TRBJ2-7; CDR3nt: TGTGCCAGCAGGGACACCGGGACAAGCTACGAGCAGTACTTC; CDR3aa: CASRDTGTSYEQYF
abundance: many; d_gene: -; v_gene: TRBV7-9; len: 13; j_gene: TRBJ2-2; CDR3nt: TGTGCCAGCAGCCCGCAGATAACCGGGGAGCTGTTTTTT; CDR3aa: CASSPQITGELFF
abundance: -; d_gene: TRBD1; v_gene: TRBV20-1; len: 18; j_gene: TRBJ1-4; CDR3nt: TGCAGTGCTAGAGATTTAGGGCTAATAGGGACAGGGCCTCAAAAACTGTTTTTT; CDR3aa: CSARDLGLIGTGPQKLFF
abundance: many; d_gene: TRBD2; v_gene: TRBV27; len: 14; j_gene: TRBJ2-5; CDR3nt: TGTGCCAGCAGTTTTGGGCGGGGGCAAGAGACCCAGTACTTC; CDR3aa: CASSFGRGQETQYF
abundance: many; d_gene: -; v_gene: TRBV10-3; len: 12; j_gene: TRBJ2-7; CDR3nt: TGTGCCATCAGTAAGGAGGGCGACGAGCAGTACTTC; CDR3aa: CAISKEGDEQYF
abundance: many; d_gene: -; v_gene: TRBV10-2; len: 14; j_gene: TRBJ1-6; CDR3nt: TGCGCCAGCAGTGGGGGGACCTATAATTCACCCCTCCACTTT; CDR3aa: CASSGGTYNSPLHF
abundance: many; d_gene: -; v_gene: TRBV20-1; len: 13; j_gene: TRBJ2-2; CDR3nt: TGCAGTGCTAGACCCAGTGCTGACGGGGAGCTGTTTTTT; CDR3aa: CSARPSADGELFF
abundance: many; d_gene: -; v_gene: TRBV18; len: 14; j_gene: TRBJ2-3; CDR3nt: TGTGCCAGCTCACCAAGGAGAGATACAGATACGCAGTATTTT; CDR3aa: CASSPRRDTDTQYF
abundance: -; d_gene: TRBD2; v_gene: TRBV7-2; len: 17; j_gene: TRBJ2-1; CDR3nt: TGTGCCAGCAGCTGGGGACTAGCGGGAGGCAGGCGCAGTGAGCAGTTCTTC; CDR3aa: CASSWGLAGGRRSEQFF
abundance: many; d_gene: -; v_gene: TRBV7-8; len: 15; j_gene: TRBJ1-1; CDR3nt: TGTGCCAGCAGCCGGGAGCCACCCATGAACACTGAAGCTTTCTTT; CDR3aa: CASSREPPMNTEAFF
abundance: many; d_gene: -; v_gene: TRBV30; len: 14; j_gene: TRBJ1-4; CDR3nt: TGTGCCTGGAATCTCAGACAGGACCTGGAAAAACTGTTTTTT; CDR3aa: CAWNLRQDLEKLFF
abundance: many; d_gene: -; v_gene: TRBV20-1; len: 14; j_gene: TRBJ2-5; CDR3nt: TGCAGTGCTAGACCTTACAGGATCCAAGAGACCCAGTACTTC; CDR3aa: CSARPYRIQETQYF
abundance: -; d_gene: -; v_gene: TRBV6-4; len: 15; j_gene: TRBJ2-3; CDR3nt: TGTGCCAGCAACGAGGGCCCCTATAAGCCAGATACGCAGTATTTT; CDR3aa: CASNEGPYKPDTQYF
abundance: many; d_gene: -; v_gene: TRBV7-6; len: 15; j_gene: TRBJ2-5; CDR3nt: TGTGCCAGCAGCCTATCGGCGGGTCGGGAAGAGACCCAGTACTTC; CDR3aa: CASSLSAGREETQYF
abundance: many; d_gene: TRBD2; v_gene: TRBV20-1; len: 17; j_gene: TRBJ2-5; CDR3nt: TGCAGTGCTAGAGAGGTCGTCAGCGGGGATTACCAAGAGACCCAGTACTTC; CDR3aa: CSAREVVSGDYQETQYF
abundance: many; d_gene: -; v_gene: TRBV7-2; len: 14; j_gene: TRBJ2-2; CDR3nt: TGTGCCAGCAGCCCCTGGTCCGAAAACGGGGAGCTGTTTTTT; CDR3aa: CASSPWSENGELFF
abundance: many; d_gene: -; v_gene: TRBV19; len: 14; j_gene: TRBJ2-1; CDR3nt: TGTGCCAGTAGGATAGGGCGGCAGGGGGGTGAGCAGTTCTTC; CDR3aa: CASRIGRQGGEQFF
abundance: -; d_gene: -; v_gene: TRBV20-1; len: 15; j_gene: TRBJ2-1; CDR3nt: TGCAGTGCTAGAGATGCAGGAGGGTCCTACAATGAGCAGTTCTTC; CDR3aa: CSARDAGGSYNEQFF
abundance: -; d_gene: TRBD1; v_gene: TRBV18; len: 16; j_gene: TRBJ2-4; CDR3nt: TGTGCCAGCTCCAGTGACCAGGGGGCGCGCGTCAACATTCAGTACTTC; CDR3aa: CASSSDQGARVNIQYF
abundance: -; d_gene: -; v_gene: TRBV18; len: 16; j_gene: TRBJ2-5; CDR3nt: TGTGCCAGCTCACCCACAGGGAAGCGCTCGCAAGAGACCCAGTACTTC; CDR3aa: CASSPTGKRSQETQYF
abundance: many; d_gene: -; v_gene: TRBV28; len: 14; j_gene: TRBJ1-4; CDR3nt: TGTGCCAGCAGTTTGGAGGGGTTAGGAGAAAAACTGTTTTTT; CDR3aa: CASSLEGLGEKLFF
abundance: many; d_gene: TRBD2; v_gene: TRBV9; len: 12; j_gene: TRBJ2-7; CDR3nt: TGTGCCAGCAGCGGACTAGCACCCGAGCAGTACTTC; CDR3aa: CASSGLAPEQYF